Given below is one TCR beta chain in context. What this receptor recognizes is not known. Base qualities were left out, and no much larger clone turns up one base away. These data belong to a study of OX40 agonist ivuxolimab in advanced cancers. About the investigation overall: Ivuxolimab, which targeted the costimulatory receptor OX40 (CD134), was an agonistic, fully human IgG2 monoclonal antibody. Intravenous ivuxolimab was administered to patients every 2 weeks at six dose levels: 0.01, 0.1, 0.3, 1.5, 3 and 10 mg/kg. Among the approximately 50 dose-escalation patients, around 19 had hepatocellular carcinoma, around 15 melanoma, 9 renal cell carcinoma and 9 head and neck cancer. In the dose-escalation cohort, approximately 82% of patients were male, and the mean age was approximately 55 years, with a range of about 23 to 90. Prior anti-PD-1, anti-PD-L1 or anti-CTLA-4 therapy was permitted, and checkpoint inhibitors had been received by under 50% of dose-escalation patients. Three dose-escalation patients achieved partial responses, one with hepatocellular carcinoma and two with cutaneous melanoma. Peripheral TCRbeta sequencing aimed to test whether ivuxolimab altered TCR sequence diversity and caused clonal T-cell expansion. The monotherapy dose-escalation portion (N ≈ 55 patients) of the phase I ivuxolimab trial is reported in the paper.

The study at large found these results: In the 0.1-3.0 mg/kg groups, partial responders were among the patients with the lowest normalized peripheral clonal expansion, particularly in CD8+ T cells. The antigen specificity of the clonally expanded peripheral T cells was not determined. After ivuxolimab, CD8+ T cells had more expanded clones than CD4+ T cells on average. At doses from 0.1 to 3.0 mg/kg, clonal expansion was seen in both CD4+ and CD8+ blood T cells between baseline and week 6. Low levels of normalized T-cell clonal expansion were also seen in some patients who did not respond.

The CDR3 starts with the cysteine, ends with the phenylalanine, and has 15 residues. The sequence is cut down to CDR3 DNA, 45 bases in frame from base 1. CDR1 and CDR2 are drawn from the germline V gene: SGDLS, YYNGEE. Trimmed from V: 4 bases; trimmed from J: 10 bases; junction bases lacking a gene match: 10. The trial excluded patients who had a history of autoimmune disease or were on systemic immunosuppression. Peripheral blood for TCR sequencing was drawn from every dose cohort at baseline, at cycle 4 day 1 and at cycle 7 day 1. The samples were drawn from a first-in-human, open-label, multicenter phase I dose-escalation trial of ivuxolimab. Adults with locally advanced or metastatic melanoma, renal cell, hepatocellular, or head and neck squamous cell carcinoma were enrolled in the trial. Before TCR sequencing, CD4+ T cells and CD8+ T cells from peripheral blood were sorted into separate populations.

Genomic DNA was isolated from the sorted cells so that the TCRbeta CDR3 region could be sequenced. The immunoSEQ Assay was used for sequencing of TCRbeta CDR3 regions. This is the immuneACCESS table as TCRdb keeps it, with only in-frame sequences that have V and J called. A part of the clones is gone; compared with another copy, unresolved V genes explain less than half, and the rest is unexplained. The sample yields about 80,000 clones; approximately 82% were counted once. Together, the top ten hold about 0.8% of the sample. The specimen comprised CD4+ or CD8+ T cells sorted from blood, sampled in a trial of the OX40 agonist ivuxolimab. The source of this sequence is an adult with an advanced solid tumor such as melanoma, head and neck, liver or kidney cancer. The chain links TRBV9 with TRBJ2-1; 11 nucleotides in the junction match TRBD2. The CDR3 sequence is CASSRTSGGPREQFF. The sequence in DNA is TGTGCCAGCAGCCGCACTAGCGGGGGCCCCAGGGAGCAGTTCTTC.